This T cell receptor beta chain was profiled in a study of T cell changes during pregnancy in multiple sclerosis. Sequencing was performed with immunoSEQ multiplex PCR; in TCRdb, only in-frame clones are kept and a portion is missing. The sample yields more than 80,000 clones, roughly nine tenths seen once. The CDR3 is 16 residues long. Germline CDR1 reads GTSNPN; CDR2 reads SVGIG (reference sequence). V was pared by 2 bases and J by 5 bases, with 21 bases between. The chain links TRBV30 to TRBJ1-2; D perhaps matches TRBD1 (5 bases). Sequencing used peripheral blood, obtained in the first trimester of pregnancy. The origin of this receptor is a female donor with multiple sclerosis, enrolled in a pregnancy study. The CDR3 nucleotides read TGTGCCTGGAGTAACCTTGATGCCTTCGGGGGGTATGGCTACACCTTC. Protein sequence: CAWSNLDAFGGYGYTF.